A selection of T cell receptor beta chains follows, all from one sample in a study of shared clonotypes between healthy human individuals. Assay used: immunoSEQ multiplex PCR; TCRdb lists only in-frame clones, some missing. The sample holds about 2.2 million clones, 85% to 95% seen once. The specimen was naive CD8+ T cells from PBMCs. These receptors all come from a man younger than 35 in good health. Some clones in this sample may be carry-over from other donors' samples. CDR3s leave out the opening cysteine and the closing phenylalanine or tryptophan.

TRBV4-2	12	TRBJ2-7	ASSQETSAYEQY
TRBV28	12	TRBJ1-1	ATGQGVQIAEAF
TRBV7-9	14	TRBJ2-5	ASSPLIGGYQETQY
TRBV11-3	11	TRBJ2-7	ASSNREGWEQY
TRBV28	10	TRBJ1-2	ASEMGDYGYT
TRBV27	13	TRBJ1-5	ASSPTTGRNQPQH
TRBV27	12	TRBJ1-4	ASSLEGGREKLF
TRBV23-1	16	TRBJ1-5	ASRSAPTVQSGYQPQH
TRBV27	13	TRBJ2-7	ASSLVPGKSYEQY
TRBV5-5	16	TRBJ1-3	ASSPSPGFEWSGNTIY
TRBV9	14	TRBJ2-7	ASSVGDRGPGGEQY
TRBV6-5	12	TRBJ2-7	ASRAPTSVYEQY
TRBV4-3	13	.	ASSQVYSSSYEQY
TRBV5-5	11	TRBJ1-1	ASSLAGATEAF
TRBV25-1	15	TRBJ1-6	ASSDPTESSYNSPLH
TRBV30	9	TRBJ1-2	AWNNLRQGS
TRBV7-9	14	TRBJ1-2	ASSGTGGDANYGYT
TRBV4-2	14	TRBJ2-7	ASSQVRLADLYEQY
TRBV12-5	15	TRBJ1-2	ASGPMTTGFGAYGYT
TRBV5-1	14	TRBJ2-1	ASSQTSGGSYNEQF
TRBV7-8	13	TRBJ1-5	ASSLETASNQPQH
TRBV7-2	14	TRBJ2-1	ASSLPGQGPHNEQF
TRBV29-1	11	TRBJ1-1	SVFDRGNTEAF
TRBV29-1	11	TRBJ1-1	SVEANLNTEAF
TRBV5-4	12	TRBJ2-1	ASSPRTRWNEQF
TRBV6-1	11	TRBJ2-3	ASKSLVGDTQY
TRBV4-1	11	TRBJ1-6	ASTGGGSSPLH
TRBV6-1	8	TRBJ2-7	ASSYSEQY
TRBV6-6	14	TRBJ2-1	ASSLLGREAYNEQF
TRBV25-1	12	TRBJ1-2	ASSDAGALYGYT
TRBV19	10	TRBJ1-5	ASSDGGRPQH
TRBV7-9	12	TRBJ2-1	ASRPTGSYNEQF
TRBV11-3	13	TRBJ1-2	ASSLGGAANYGYT
TRBV6-5	13	TRBJ1-1	ASSYIGNLETEAF